The subject of this entry is one TCR beta chain. Its antigen is unknown. The record has no base qualities; no much larger clone is one base away. TCR beta chain sequences were generated from genomic DNA using the immunoSEQ assay. In the paper's pipeline: CDR3 sequences that did not begin with the conserved framework cysteine at position 104 were removed by hand. To get clonality, the normalized Shannon's Diversity Index was subtracted from one, giving values from 0 (maximal diversity) to 1 (oligoclonal). To check whether a given CDR3 had different frequencies in two samples, for example brain versus blood, chi-squared comparison-of-proportions tests were used. Public clonotypes were found by searching immuneACCESS, and the VDJdb browser was used to assess similarity to known antiviral clonotypes. Drawn from immuneACCESS, this table holds only the in-frame rearrangements with V and J called that TCRdb kept. Clones are partly lost; checked studies trace under half to an unresolved V gene and leave the rest unexplained. V, J and clone size are taken as reported in that table, and D and trimming were inferred from the DNA itself. This sample gives 110,000 or so clones in total; 85% to 95% of them show up just once. The biggest ten clones account for 3.8% of the sample.

The sample originates from a study of brain T cells in children with intractable seizures (TCRdb year 2021). With regard to the full study: A NanoString immunology panel was first used to screen resected brain tissue from nearly 55 pediatric epilepsy surgery cases for immune gene transcripts. Eight of the 12 selected surgery cases also had pre-surgery blood sequenced, which left four cases with brain tissue only. Beyond this particular receptor, the publication reports: Because sequencing depth was different between pre-surgery and post-surgery blood, clones absent from the pre-surgery sample may reflect undersampling. Viral specificity was inferred solely from CDR3 sequence similarity, and the HCMV serostatus of the patients was not known.

Inclusive of the bounding cysteine and phenylalanine, the CDR3 is 14 residues long. The sequence is cut down to CDR3 DNA, 42 bases in frame from base 1. V is clipped by 6 bases and J by 0 bases, and the sequence between their germline boundaries is 11 bases long. As encoded in the germline V gene (reference sequence), CDR1 is SEHNR while CDR2 is FQNEAQ. What the time point label conveys for this sample: resected brain tissue, or blood drawn just prior to surgery. Surgery cases with the highest brain T cell transcript signatures were selected for TCR beta chain sequencing of brain tissue and, where available, blood. Before surgery, the patients had been given at least one anti-epileptic drug. TCR-sequenced patients were children with drug-resistant epilepsy due to tuberous sclerosis complex, focal cortical dysplasia, Rasmussen encephalitis or hemimegalencephaly. The blood samples were collected right before the epilepsy surgery. Bulk genomic DNA was extracted from unsorted brain tissue and whole blood with the Monarch genomic DNA purification kit.

The clonotype originates from a boy under three years old with hemimegalencephaly and intractable seizures. The sequencing used peripheral blood, collected at surgery. The chain is encoded by TRBV7-9 joined to TRBJ1-2; TRBD1 could be the D gene, as 5 bases match. The CDR3: CASSLRGANYGYTF. The DNA sequence is given as TGTGCCAGCAGTCTAAGGGGTGCTAACTATGGCTACACCTTC.